The 13 T cell receptor beta chains below all came from one sample that was sequenced in a study of CD8 T cells in ankylosing spondylitis. Each CDR3 protein is one row after TCRdb ran MiXCR on the 5' RACE reads. Among approximately 350,000 distinct CDR3 sequences listed, 20% to 25% were seen once. The specimen sequenced was blood, either unsorted or a sorted T cell fraction (not recorded which). The source is a male donor with ankylosing spondylitis or in good health (not recorded which).

Only a few counts were recorded for this clonotype. The chain joins TRBV25-1 to TRBJ2-7; no clear D gene. V was pared by 8 bases and J by 3 bases, with 14 bases between. The germline V gene has CDR1 MGHDK and CDR2 SYGVNS. The CDR3 runs 13 residues. The CDR3 nucleotides are TGTGCCAGCCTCGCACCCTGGAGCTACGAGCAGTACTTC. It codes for CASLAPWSYEQYF.

V usage is TRBV29-1 and J usage is TRBJ2-3, with 8 bases matching TRBD1. Unmatched junction bases numbered 10, after V lost 3 bases and J lost 14 bases. The germline V gene has CDR1 SQVTM and CDR2 ANQGSEA. The CDR3 runs to 12 residues. This CDR3 is CSVDGQGAAGYF. DNA of the CDR3: TGCAGCGTTGACGGGCAGGGGGCGGCCGGGTATTTT.

The chain combines TRBV15 with TRBJ2-1; TRBD2 agrees at 7 bases. There are 14 residues in the CDR3. Unmatched junction bases numbered 1, after V lost 3 bases and J lost 2 bases. Germline values: CDR1 LNHNV, CDR2 YYDKDF (reference sequence). CDR3 amino acids: CATSRSGTYNEQFF. The CDR3 nucleotides are TGTGCCACCAGCAGGAGCGGGACCTACAATGAGCAGTTCTTC.

V is TRBV5-1 and J is TRBJ2-5, with D unresolved. The germline V gene encodes CDR1 SGHRS and CDR2 YFSETQ. The CDR3 is 15 amino acids. Trimming removed 0 bases at V and 1 base at J, with 10 bases between. The DNA of the CDR3 is TGCGCCAGCAGCTTGGAACCCTCGTTCCAAGAGACCCAGTACTTC. Translating gives CASSLEPSFQETQYF.

CDR3 sequence reads: CATSHHDLTGGGTGELFF. As DNA, the CDR3 is TGTGCCACCAGCCACCACGACCTGACAGGGGGAGGCACCGGGGAGCTGTTTTTT. The chain uses TRBV24-1 and TRBJ2-2; the match to TRBD1 covers 9 bases. Trimming removed 7 bases from V and 4 bases from J; junction bases left unmatched: 15. The CDR3 has 18 amino acids. Germline V gene data show CDR1 as KGHDR and CDR2 as SFDVKD.

The chain joins TRBV7-9 to TRBJ2-7, with D possibly matching TRBD2 (6 bases). The V end lost 1 base, the J end lost 4 bases, and 11 bases lay between the germline ends. CDR1 is SEHNR and CDR2 is FQNEAQ in the germline V gene (reference sequence). The CDR3 is made up of 14 amino acids. The CDR3 sequence is CASSLDAGTYEQYF. The CDR3, as DNA: TGTGCCAGCAGCTTAGACGCAGGGACTTACGAGCAGTACTTC. Supplemented by reference TRBV7-9 and TRBJ2-7, the full variable domain reads DTGVSQNPRHKITKRGQNVTFRCDPISEHNRLYWYRQTLGQGPEFLTYFQNEAQLEKSRLLSDRFSAERPKGSFSTLEIQRTEQGDSAMYLCASSLDAGTYEQYFGPGTRLTVT.

The chain recombines TRBV12-3 or TRBV12-4 with TRBJ1-5, with D unclear. This CDR3 spans 13 amino acids. V shed 3 bases and J shed 4 bases, with 7 bases lying between them. CDR3 region: CASSFTYNQPQHF. CDR3 bases: TGTGCCAGCAGTTTTACGTATAATCAGCCCCAGCATTTT.

The gene calls are TRBV7-9 and TRBJ2-7; the match to TRBD1 covers 9 bases. This CDR3 contains 15 residues. The ends lost 6 bases at V and 1 base at J; junction bases unmatched: 7. Germline V gene data show CDR1 as SEHNR and CDR2 as FQNEAQ (reference sequence). This CDR3 is CASSHTGTGSYEQYF. The CDR3 bases are TGTGCCAGCAGTCATACCGGGACAGGGTCCTACGAGCAGTACTTC.

This clonotype was seen a few times. The chain's CDR3 is CSADGLAGATTTDTQYF. In DNA form, the CDR3 reads TGCAGTGCCGACGGACTAGCGGGGGCCACTACCACAGATACGCAGTATTTT. The chain joins TRBV20-1 to TRBJ2-3, with 13 bases lining up with TRBD2. Germline V lookup: CDR1 DFQATT, CDR2 SNEGSKA (reference sequence). The CDR3 extends over 17 amino acids. V trimming: 6 bases; J trimming: 2 bases; junction bases outside the gene matches: 11.

V and J are TRBV15 and TRBJ2-3, with D possibly being TRBD1 (5 bases). The germline V gene has CDR1 LNHNV and CDR2 YYDKDF (reference sequence). V shed 7 bases and J shed 0 bases, with 14 bases lying between them. The CDR3 is 15 residues long. CDR3 DNA: TGTGCCACCACCGACAGTCGAACTAGCACAGATACGCAGTATTTT. Translating gives CATTDSRTSTDTQYF.

The chain is built from TRBV9 and TRBJ2-2; the D gene is possibly TRBD2 (6 bases). Looked up from germline, CDR1 is SGDLS and CDR2 is YYNGEE. The CDR3 runs 17 residues. The V end lost 4 bases, the J end lost 8 bases, and 24 bases lay between the germline ends. Here the CDR3 reads CASSLSYRDLESGELFF. The CDR3 DNA is TGTGCCAGCAGCCTCTCGTACCGGGACTTGGAGTCGGGGGAGCTGTTTTTT.

The V call is TRBV10-3, the J call TRBJ2-7, with 8 nucleotides matching TRBD2. Per the germline V gene, CDR1 is ENHRY and CDR2 is SYGVKD. This CDR3 has 12 residues. V was pared by 10 bases and J by 10 bases, with 12 bases of the junction left unmatched. The CDR3 loop is CATGGAGMEQYF. The CDR3 coding sequence is TGTGCCACCGGGGGGGCGGGCATGGAACAGTACTTC.

This clonotype was counted many times. The chain employs TRBV12-3 or TRBV12-4 and TRBJ2-7; the D gene is possibly TRBD2 (6 bases). The length of the CDR3 is 16 residues. V was trimmed by 3 bases and J by 3 bases, leaving 18 bases between them. CDR3 DNA sequence: TGTGCCAGCAGTTTGAAGGGGCACCTGGACTACTACGAGCAGTACTTC. Its protein is CASSLKGHLDYYEQYF.